This TCR beta chain was documented in a study of naive and memory T cell subsets. Study results and limitations: TCR transcript changes with activation or differentiation may affect this RNA method.

The V gene's germline CDR1 is LNHDA and CDR2 SQIVND (reference sequence). The CDR3 totals 15 residues. V trimming: 3 bases; J trimming: 4 bases; junction bases outside the gene matches: 6. This clonotype has ten or more counts. Its specificity is not known. An oligonucleotide containing a UMI was ligated to the 3' end of TCR cDNA. Amplification of ligated cDNA took four PCR rounds with SP2 and nested alpha and beta constant primers. MiXCR was run by TCRdb on the 5' RACE reads, yielding one entry per CDR3 protein. The sample shows roughly 48,000 distinct CDR3 sequences, 4.7% of them seen only once. This rearrangement joins TRBV19 to TRBJ2-3, with 8 bases that match TRBD2. The source is a female donor in good health. The CDR3 coding sequence is TGTGCCAGTAGTATGAAGCGGGAGCTCGCAGATACGCAGTATTTT. Amino acid sequence: CASSMKRELADTQYF.